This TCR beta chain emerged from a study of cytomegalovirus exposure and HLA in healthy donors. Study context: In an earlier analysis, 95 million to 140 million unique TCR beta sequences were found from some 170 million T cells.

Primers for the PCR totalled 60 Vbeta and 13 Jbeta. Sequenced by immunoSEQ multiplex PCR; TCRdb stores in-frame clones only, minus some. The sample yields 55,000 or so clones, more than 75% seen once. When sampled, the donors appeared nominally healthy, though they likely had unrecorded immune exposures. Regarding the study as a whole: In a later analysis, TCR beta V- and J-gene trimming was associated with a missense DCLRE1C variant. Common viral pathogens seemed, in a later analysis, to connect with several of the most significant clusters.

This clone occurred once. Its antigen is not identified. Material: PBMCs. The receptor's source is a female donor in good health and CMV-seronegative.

DNA of the CDR3: TGTGCCAGCAGACGGACAGGGAATGGCTACACCTTC. Protein product: CASRRTGNGYTF. This chain joins TRBV6-5 and TRBJ1-2; the match to TRBD1 covers 8 bases. V shed 6 bases, J shed 6 bases, and the junction held 3 bases outside the gene matches. CDR1 and CDR2 from the germline V gene are MNHEY and SVGAGI. The CDR3 runs 12 residues.